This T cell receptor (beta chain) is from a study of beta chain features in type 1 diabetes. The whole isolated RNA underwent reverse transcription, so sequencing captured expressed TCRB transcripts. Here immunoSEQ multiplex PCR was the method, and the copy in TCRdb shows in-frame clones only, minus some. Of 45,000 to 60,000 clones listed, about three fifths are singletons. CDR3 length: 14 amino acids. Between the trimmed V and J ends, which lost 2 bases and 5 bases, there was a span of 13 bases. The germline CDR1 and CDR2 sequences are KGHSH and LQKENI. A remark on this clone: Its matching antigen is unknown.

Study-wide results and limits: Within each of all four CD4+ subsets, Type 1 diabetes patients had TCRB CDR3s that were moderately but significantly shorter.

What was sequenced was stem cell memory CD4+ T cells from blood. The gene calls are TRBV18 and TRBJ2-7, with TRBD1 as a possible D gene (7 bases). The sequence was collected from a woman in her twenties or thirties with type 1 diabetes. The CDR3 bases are TGTGCCAGCTCACCAGGCAGGGGGGTCCACGAGCAGTACTTC. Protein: CASSPGRGVHEQYF.